The sequence of this TCR beta chain was determined in a study of cytomegalovirus exposure and HLA in healthy donors. On the study more broadly: Approximately 180 million T cells yielded more than 90 million unique TCR beta sequences, as an earlier analysis found.

Study-level points and caveats: The presence/absence work took it that sequencing depth was about the same across donors. Solely CMV serostatus was available to characterize immune exposure. Prior analysis indicated that the majority of TCR beta V segments exhibited productivity approximately 87% or approximately 30% of the time.

V was clipped by 2 bases and J by 2 bases, with 14 bases between them. Germline CDR1 reads SGHDT; CDR2 reads YYEEEE. The length of the CDR3 is 15 residues. PCR primers comprised 60 Vbeta and 13 Jbeta primers. TCRdb's copy holds only in-frame clones and misses some; the assay was immunoSEQ multiplex PCR. Among roughly 190,000 clones listed, around 80% were seen once. A note on this clone: Its specificity is not known.

The receptor was isolated from a middle-aged man in good health and CMV-seropositive. The V and J genes are TRBV5-6 and TRBJ2-7; D may be TRBD2 (5 bases). Sequenced: PBMCs. The CDR3 DNA follows: TGTGCCAGCAGCTTATCCGGGGAACCCCCCTACGAGCAGTACTTC. The encoded protein is CASSLSGEPPYEQYF. Full variable domain (outside the CDR3, taken from reference TRBV5-6 and TRBJ2-7): DAGVTQSPTHLIKTRGQQVTLRCSPKSGHDTVSWYQQALGQGPQFIFQYYEEEERQRGNFPDRFSGHQFPNYSSELNVNALLLGDSALYLCASSLSGEPPYEQYFGPGTRLTVT.